The 16 T cell receptor beta chains listed next were all sequenced from one sample in a study of molecular identifiers for immune sequencing clone quantification. TCRdb re-called the PCR reads with MiXCR, one entry per CDR3 protein. The data hold about 100,000 distinct CDR3 sequences, with around 30% observed a single time. The source material was naive CD8+ T cells from blood, with Jurkat cell RNA spiked in. Subset given: FACS-sorted CD8+CD4-CCR7+CD45RA+ naive T cells. The source of these receptors is a human donor in good health. Some libraries in this study had Jurkat cell RNA spiked in.

This sequence joins TRBV29-1 and TRBJ2-3; tentative D call: TRBD1 (5 bases). Germline-derived CDR1 and CDR2 are SQVTM and ANQGSEA. V was trimmed by 7 bases and J by 10 bases, leaving 18 bases between them. This CDR3 contains 12 residues. CDR3: CSGLDSTDSQYF. CDR3 nucleotide sequence: TGCAGCGGCCTAGACAGCACTGATTCGCAGTATTTT.

The chain has TRBV27 and TRBJ2-7, with 11 bases identical to TRBD1. This CDR3 has 14 residues. Germline values: CDR1 MNHEY, CDR2 SMNVEV (reference sequence). The V and J ends lost 5 bases and 6 bases, in that order; junction bases with no gene match: 6. For the CDR3, the DNA is TGTGCCAGCAGTATTGGACAGGGGGCGTTCGAGCAGTACTTC. Protein product: CASSIGQGAFEQYF.

J is TRBJ2-1 and V is TRBV7-6; D remains ambiguous. Germline CDR1 reads SGHVS; CDR2 reads FNYEAQ. V shed 5 bases and J shed 7 bases, with 9 bases lying between them. The CDR3 runs 12 residues. Here the CDR3 reads CASSPTKNEQFF. The CDR3 DNA follows: TGTGCCAGCAGCCCCACGAAAAATGAGCAGTTCTTC.

In its sample, this clonotype was seen a few times. A much larger clone sits a single nucleotide away, making a read error possible. The chain couples TRBV7-3 to TRBJ2-7; D is undetermined. This CDR3 has 13 residues. Germline lookup yields CDR1 SGHTA and CDR2 FQGTGA. The CDR3 sequence: CACSPKLGGEQYF. CDR3 nucleotides: TGTGCCTGCAGCCCCAAACTGGGCGGCGAGCAGTACTTC.

Notes on this clonotype: This may stem from a read error, because a much larger clone lies one nucleotide away. The chain combines TRBV28 with TRBJ2-3; D remains ambiguous. CDR1 and CDR2 (germline): MDHEN, SYDVKM. V lost 1 base and J 8 bases, leaving 7 bases between the germline ends. This CDR3 spans 12 amino acids. The CDR3 spells CASSLSETTQYF. CDR3 DNA sequence: TGTGCCAGCAGTTTATCCGAAACTACGCAGTATTTT.

This clonotype was seen ten or more times. V is TRBV9 and J is TRBJ2-3; 8 bases line up with TRBD2. With 4 bases clipped from V and 2 bases from J, the junction kept 12 bases outside the gene matches. This CDR3 is 17 amino acids long. In germline, CDR1 is SGDLS, CDR2 YYNGEE. The CDR3 region has the DNA TGTGCCAGCAGCCCTCCCCCGGCGGGAGGATCCACAGATACGCAGTATTTT. It is translated as CASSPPPAGGSTDTQYF.

This clonotype was picked up one time. With a much larger clone just one base away, this may be a read error. It is likely a read error, because the conserved phenylalanine at the end of the CDR3 is missing. The rearrangement joins TRBV9 to TRBJ2-3; 10 nucleotides agree with TRBD2. Germline V gives CDR1 SGDLS, CDR2 YYNGEE. The V and J ends lost 3 bases and 3 bases, in that order; junction bases with no gene match: 10. The CDR3 sequence is 17 residues long. The CDR3, as DNA: TGTGCCAGCAGCGCGGGAACGAGACTAGCGGGTACAGATACGCAGTATATT. It is translated as CASSAGTRLAGTDTQYI.

The chain carries TRBV7-9 and TRBJ2-5; 10 bases map to TRBD2. The CDR3 covers 18 residues. The ends lost 7 bases at V and 1 base at J; junction bases unmatched: 15. Per germline, CDR1 SEHNR and CDR2 FQNEAQ (reference sequence). The DNA for the CDR3 is TGTGCCAGCATCCTAAGCGGGGAGAGCGGGAGGGTCCAAGAGACCCAGTACTTC. Its protein product is CASILSGESGRVQETQYF.

There are a few counts of this clonotype. The J gene is TRBJ2-4, the V gene TRBV20-1; D might be TRBD2 (6 bases). V was shortened by 1 base and J by 9 bases, with 10 bases between the two germline ends. Germline V gives CDR1 DFQATT, CDR2 SNEGSKA (reference sequence). The CDR3 runs to 12 residues. The chain's CDR3 is CSARVEGVIQYF. The CDR3 DNA reads as TGCAGTGCTAGAGTGGAGGGAGTCATTCAGTACTTC.

This clonotype was detected many times. The CDR3 spells CSADRDRGPNEQFF. The CDR3 DNA reads as TGCAGTGCAGACCGGGACAGGGGGCCCAATGAGCAGTTCTTC. The chain is built from TRBV20-1 and TRBJ2-1; 12 positions match TRBD1. The germline gives CDR1 DFQATT, CDR2 SNEGSKA (reference sequence). CDR3 length: 14 amino acids. V lost 6 bases to trimming and J lost 6 bases; unmatched junction nucleotides: 6.

This rearrangement joins TRBV4-1 to TRBJ2-1, with TRBD1 as a possible D gene (6 bases). CDR1 is MGHRA, CDR2 YSYEKL, per germline. This CDR3 spans 15 amino acids. With 4 bases removed from V and 5 bases from J, the gap between germline ends came to 15 bases. CDR3 loop: CASSRLHRENNEQFF. CDR3 coding DNA: TGCGCCAGCAGCCGTCTGCACAGGGAAAACAATGAGCAGTTCTTC.

This clonotype has more than one count but fewer than ten. V and J are TRBV29-1 and TRBJ2-7; the D gene is possibly TRBD1 (6 bases). Germline-derived CDR1 and CDR2 are SQVTM and ANQGSEA. V lost 7 bases and J 4 bases, leaving 17 bases between the germline ends. This CDR3 spans 13 amino acids. This CDR3 reads CSARGGSMYEQYF. The CDR3 DNA follows: TGCAGCGCCCGTGGGGGCAGTATGTACGAGCAGTACTTC.

A note on this clonotype: This may come from a read error, since a much larger clone is one base off. This CDR3 fails to terminate in the conserved phenylalanine or tryptophan, so it likely reflects a read error. The chain has TRBV28 and TRBJ1-1; the D is unclear. The CDR3 runs to 15 residues. V was clipped by 7 bases and J by 8 bases, with 23 bases between them. CDR1 and CDR2 (germline): MDHEN, SYDVKM. Written as DNA, the CDR3 is TGTGCCAGCAACCCTCGGCGGGGAGTAAAGAAAGAAGCTTTCTAT. It translates to CASNPRRGVKKEAFY.

The sample holds a few counts of this clonotype. The chain joins TRBV28 to TRBJ2-3; D may be TRBD1 (5 bases). Germline CDR1 is MDHEN and CDR2 is SYDVKM. Trimming took 1 base from V and 3 from J, leaving 11 bases between them. This CDR3 contains 15 residues. The CDR3 nucleotides are TGTGCCAGCAGTTTATCTGGCAGGGTGACAGATACGCAGTATTTT. Residues: CASSLSGRVTDTQYF.

This clonotype was observed many times. This chain joins TRBV7-2 and TRBJ2-3; 9 bases align to TRBD1. CDR1 and CDR2 from the germline V gene are SGHTA and FQGNSA. The CDR3 totals 17 residues. Germline trimming cut 5 bases from V and 3 bases from J; bases unmatched to any gene: 12. CDR3 sequence (DNA): TGTGCCAGCAGCCTTACCGGGACAGGGCGTAATACAGATACGCAGTATTTT. Residues: CASSLTGTGRNTDTQYF.

This clonotype has more than one count but fewer than ten. The chain links TRBV29-1 to TRBJ1-1; D uncertain. This CDR3 region has 11 residues. V shed 2 bases and J shed 6 bases, with 7 bases lying between them. The germline V gene encodes CDR1 SQVTM and CDR2 ANQGSEA. The CDR3 loop is CSVEHGAEAFF. For the CDR3, the DNA is TGCAGCGTTGAACACGGGGCTGAAGCTTTCTTT.